Below are 27 T cell receptor beta chains sequenced from a single sample in a study of tumor-infiltrating lymphocytes in localized non-small cell lung cancer. Measured with immunoSEQ multiplex PCR; TCRdb has only the in-frame clones, and not every one. Of approximately 17,000 clones in the sample, 73% are singletons; the top ten hold roughly 4%. The source material was lung tumor tissue. These receptors were obtained from a human donor with non-small cell lung cancer.

This clone was recorded a few times. V gene TRBV19 combines with J gene TRBJ2-7, with 8 bases fitting TRBD1. CDR1 is LNHDA and CDR2 is SQIVND in the germline V gene (reference sequence). The V and J ends lost 6 bases and 0 bases, in that order; junction bases with no gene match: 7. CDR3 length: 15 residues. The CDR3 nucleotides are TGTGCCAGTAGCCGAAATGACAGGGGCTCCTACGAGCAGTACTTC. This codes for CASSRNDRGSYEQYF.

This clone was detected only a few times. This rearrangement joins TRBV28 to TRBJ1-4; no firm D call. V dropped 2 bases and J dropped 7 bases, with 5 bases sitting between them. The CDR3 runs to 12 residues. From germline, CDR1 is MDHEN and CDR2 SYDVKM. CDR3 residues: CASSLLSEKLFF. CDR3 DNA: TGTGCCAGCAGTTTACTGTCTGAAAAACTGTTTTTT.

This chain connects TRBV5-1 to TRBJ2-1, with a possible D match to TRBD2 (6 bases). The CDR3 consists of 15 residues. Germline V lookup: CDR1 SGHRS, CDR2 YFSETQ. V lost 0 bases and J 8 bases, leaving 15 bases between the germline ends. DNA of the CDR3: TGCGCCAGCAGCTTGGTACCCGGGGGTTGGGATGAGCAGTTCTTC. Residues: CASSLVPGGWDEQFF.

The chain links TRBV2 to TRBJ2-1, with a possible D match to TRBD2 (5 bases). Germline V gives CDR1 SNHLY, CDR2 FYNNEI. The CDR3 consists of 15 residues. V shed 1 base and J shed 5 bases, with 12 bases lying between them. The CDR3 DNA reads as TGTGCCAGCAGTGAAGGGACTTTCGGAAACAATGAGCAGTTCTTC. As protein: CASSEGTFGNNEQFF.

The chain combines TRBV15 with TRBJ2-7, with D tentatively TRBD1 (6 bases). Germline values: CDR1 LNHNV, CDR2 YYDKDF (reference sequence). Deletions cut 0 bases from V and 2 bases from J, with 11 bases between. The CDR3 loop spans 15 amino acids. CDR3 bases: TGTGCCACCAGCAGAGATCTGGGACACACCTACGAGCAGTACTTC. It codes for CATSRDLGHTYEQYF. The whole variable domain, remainder taken from reference TRBV15 and TRBJ2-7, is DAMVIQNPRYQVTQFGKPVTLSCSQTLNHNVMYWYQQKSSQAPKLLFHYYDKDFNNEADTPDNFQSRRPNTSFCFLDIRSPGLGDTAMYLCATSRDLGHTYEQYFGPGTRLTVT.

Within the sample, this clone is medium-sized. The chain links TRBV10-2 to TRBJ2-2; 7 bases map to TRBD2. V shed 5 bases, J shed 7 bases, and the junction held 1 base outside the gene matches. The CDR3 is 12 residues long. Germline V CDR1 and CDR2: WSHSY, SAAADI. The CDR3 sequence is CASSWTSGELFF. Written as DNA, the CDR3 is TGCGCCAGCAGTTGGACTAGCGGGGAGCTGTTTTTT.

The rearrangement joins TRBV13 to TRBJ1-2; D may be TRBD1 (5 bases). V was trimmed by 1 base and J by 8 bases, leaving 8 bases between them. CDR3 length: 12 residues. Germline lookup yields CDR1 PRHDT and CDR2 FYEKMQ (reference sequence). CDR3: CASSLAGGGYTF. The DNA for the CDR3 is TGTGCCAGCAGCTTAGCCGGGGGAGGCTACACCTTC.

The gene calls are TRBV6-1 and TRBJ2-1, with a weak D call TRBD2 (6 bases). CDR3 length: 15 amino acids. Germline CDR1 MNHNS, CDR2 SASEGT. V gave up 7 bases and J gave up 4 bases, with 17 bases separating them. In DNA form, the CDR3 reads TGTGCCAGCACCGGCGCGGGGTCCTTTTACAATGAGCAGTTCTTC. This encodes CASTGAGSFYNEQFF.

The chain uses TRBV28 and TRBJ2-2, with D perhaps TRBD1 or TRBD2 (6 bases each). The CDR3 runs 15 residues. V gave up 3 bases and J gave up 4 bases, with 12 bases separating them. Per the germline V gene, CDR1 is MDHEN and CDR2 is SYDVKM. The CDR3 spells CASSLGGKATGELFF. CDR3 DNA: TGTGCCAGCAGTTTGGGGGGCAAGGCCACCGGGGAGCTGTTTTTT.

The chain recombines TRBV27 with TRBJ2-2, with 13 bases lining up with TRBD2. V lost 0 bases, J lost 7 bases, and 5 bases stayed unmatched. The CDR3 is 17 amino acids. CDR1 and CDR2 from the germline V gene are MNHEY and SMNVEV (reference sequence). CDR3 coding DNA: TGTGCCAGCAGTTTATCACTAGCGGGAGGGCCAGTCGGGGAGCTGTTTTTT. Translated: CASSLSLAGGPVGELFF.

The chain recombines TRBV9 with TRBJ2-1; D is unclear. The V end was cut by 1 base, the J end by 0 bases, with 14 bases between. The CDR3 totals 17 residues. CDR1 is SGDLS, CDR2 YYNGEE, per germline. The CDR3, as DNA: TGTGCCAGCAGCGTAAGGTGGTCAGCGTCCTCCTACAATGAGCAGTTCTTC. Amino acids: CASSVRWSASSYNEQFF. Variable domain in full (rest from reference TRBV9 and TRBJ2-1): DSGVTQTPKHLITATGQRVTLRCSPRSGDLSVYWYQQSLDQGLQFLIQYYNGEERAKGNILERFSAQQFPDLHSELNLSSLELGDSALYFCASSVRWSASSYNEQFFGPGTRLTVL.

This clone was counted once. The chain couples TRBV6-1 to TRBJ2-5; no clear D. Germline V gene data show CDR1 as MNHNS and CDR2 as SASEGT. V lost 1 base and J 2 bases, leaving 8 bases between the germline ends. This CDR3 region has 14 residues. For the CDR3, the DNA is TGTGCCAGCAGTGAAGTTGGGCGGCAAGAGACCCAGTACTTC. As protein: CASSEVGRQETQYF.

This chain links TRBV7-9 with TRBJ2-3; D is ambiguous. This CDR3 has 13 residues. From germline, CDR1 is SEHNR and CDR2 FQNEAQ (reference sequence). V gave up 0 bases and J gave up 2 bases, with 3 bases separating them. The CDR3 spells CASSLAPTDTQYF. The CDR3 region has the DNA TGTGCCAGCAGCTTAGCCCCCACAGATACGCAGTATTTT.

The chain recombines TRBV27 with TRBJ2-7; perhaps TRBD2 as D (6 bases). The ends were cut back, 3 bases at V and 3 bases at J, with 15 bases in the middle. This CDR3 comprises 15 residues. CDR1 is MNHEY, CDR2 SMNVEV, per germline (reference sequence). Here the CDR3 DNA reads TGTGCCAGCAGTTTGGCCGGGGGAAGGCTCTACGAGCAGTACTTC. Protein: CASSLAGGRLYEQYF.

CDR3 DNA sequence: TGTGCCAGCAGCCATTCAAAGGGGCACACTGAAGCTTTCTTT. It encodes CASSHSKGHTEAFF. The V and J genes are TRBV5-4 and TRBJ1-1, with TRBD1 as a possible D gene (5 bases). V was clipped by 4 bases and J by 3 bases, with 13 bases between them. The CDR3 is made up of 14 amino acids. Germline lookup yields CDR1 SGHNT and CDR2 YYREEE (reference sequence). The entire variable domain, with the rest obtained from reference TRBV5-4 and TRBJ1-1, is as follows: ETGVTQSPTHLIKTRGQQVTLRCSSQSGHNTVSWYQQALGQGPQFIFQYYREEENGRGNFPPRFSGLQFPNYSSELNVNALELDDSALYLCASSHSKGHTEAFFGQGTRLTVV.

The rearrangement joins TRBV5-1 to TRBJ1-4; 10 nucleotides align to TRBD1. In germline, CDR1 is SGHRS, CDR2 YFSETQ. V was clipped by 2 bases and J by 6 bases; unmatched bases: 1. The CDR3 runs 14 residues. CDR3 DNA: TGCGCCAGCAGCTTAGGACAGGGGGATGAAAAACTGTTTTTT. This sequence encodes CASSLGQGDEKLFF.

The chain has TRBV11-2 and TRBJ2-7; possible D gene TRBD2, 5 bases. The CDR3 totals 14 residues. V was shortened by 5 bases and J by 4 bases, with 15 bases between the two germline ends. The V gene's germline CDR1 is SGHAT and CDR2 FQNNGV. CDR3 in DNA: TGTGCCAGCAGCCCCGAGGTGGGAGCTTACGAGCAGTACTTC. It encodes CASSPEVGAYEQYF.

CDR3 in DNA: TGCGCCAGCAGCTTTCAGTTAAGTAATTCACCCCTCCACTTT. This sequence encodes CASSFQLSNSPLHF. The chain has TRBV5-1 and TRBJ1-6; no reliable D call. The CDR3 is made up of 14 amino acids. V lost 2 bases and J lost 6, with 9 bases in between. CDR1 is SGHRS, CDR2 YFSETQ, per germline.

The chain joins TRBV7-2 to TRBJ2-4; no clear D. The CDR3 contains 18 residues. The V end was cut by 1 base, the J end by 1 base, with 17 bases between. Germline V gene data show CDR1 as SGHTA and CDR2 as FQGNSA. CDR3 bases: TGTGCCAGCAGCTTAGAAGGGCTCCCTGTCTTGGCCAAAAACATTCAGTACTTC. Its protein product is CASSLEGLPVLAKNIQYF.

The chain uses TRBV5-4 and TRBJ2-5; the D gene could be TRBD1 or TRBD2 (5 bases each). The DNA end is more similar to TRBJ2-7, so the J call may be wrong. This CDR3 is 13 amino acids long. Germline CDR1 and CDR2: SGHNT and YYREEE (reference sequence). The CDR3 spells CASSPGRVSEQYF. In DNA form, the CDR3 reads TGTGCCAGCAGCCCGGGACGAGTCTCCGAGCAGTACTTC.

The chain is built from TRBV7-3 and TRBJ2-2; possible D gene TRBD1, 6 bases. The CDR3 contains 15 residues. The germline V and J ends were trimmed by 4 bases and 6 bases, with 15 bases remaining between them. Germline-derived CDR1 and CDR2 are SGHTA and FQGTGA. CDR3 bases: TGTGCCAGCAGCTCCCAATTACAGGGTTCCGGGGAGCTGTTTTTT. Translated: CASSSQLQGSGELFF.

The V gene is TRBV19, the J gene TRBJ2-1; the match to TRBD2 covers 7 bases. The CDR3 has 16 residues. Germline trimming cut 4 bases from V and 0 bases from J; bases unmatched to any gene: 6. Germline assignment: CDR1 LNHDA and CDR2 SQIVND (reference sequence). CDR3 protein: CASSTPSGGSYNEQFF. The CDR3 nucleotides read TGTGCCAGTAGTACGCCTAGCGGTGGCTCCTACAATGAGCAGTTCTTC.

This chain uses TRBV7-2 with TRBJ2-5; D remains ambiguous. The J call could be wrong; TRBJ2-7 is a better fit for the DNA end. In germline, CDR1 is SGHTA, CDR2 FQGNSA. The CDR3 runs 13 residues. The CDR3: CASSRSRGYEQYF. CDR3 nucleotides: TGTGCCAGCAGCAGGAGCAGAGGCTACGAGCAGTACTTC.

The chain joins TRBV2 to TRBJ2-7, with 12 positions matching TRBD2. CDR1 is SNHLY and CDR2 is FYNNEI in the germline V gene. The ends lost 5 bases at V and 6 bases at J; junction bases unmatched: 11. The CDR3 loop spans 16 amino acids. CDR3 amino acids: CASSLLRLAGEGEQYF. In DNA form, the CDR3 reads TGTGCCAGCAGTCTATTAAGACTAGCGGGAGAAGGCGAGCAGTACTTC.

The chain carries TRBV5-1 and TRBJ2-3; possibly TRBD1 for D (6 bases). This CDR3 spans 17 amino acids. V gave up 0 bases and J gave up 4 bases, with 18 bases separating them. Germline CDR1 reads SGHRS; CDR2 reads YFSETQ. As DNA, the CDR3 is TGCGCCAGCAGCTTGGACCCCCGTGGGGGCGCTGCAGATACGCAGTATTTT. It yields the protein CASSLDPRGGAADTQYF.

About this clone itself: Other DNA variants within this sample encode the same CDR3. The chain uses TRBV6-1 and TRBJ1-1, with no clear D. V lost 2 bases to trimming and J lost 5 bases, with 9 bases between them. Germline V gene sequence: CDR1 MNHNS, CDR2 SASEGT. This CDR3 comprises 13 residues. The CDR3 is CASSESGRTEAFF. The CDR3, as DNA: TGTGCCAGCAGTGAATCGGGGAGGACTGAAGCTTTCTTT.

V and J are TRBV19 and TRBJ1-6, with 9 bases identical to TRBD1. The CDR3 loop spans 15 amino acids. V shed 5 bases and J 10 bases; nucleotides not matched to a gene: 9. The V gene's germline CDR1 is LNHDA and CDR2 SQIVND (reference sequence). CDR3 nucleotide sequence: TGTGCCAGTAGTGTTGGTCCCACAGGGGGCTCACCCCTCCACTTT. It codes for CASSVGPTGGSPLHF.